This note documents a single TCR beta chain sequence. The V end lost 7 bases, the J end lost 2 bases, and 20 bases lay between the germline ends. This CDR3 contains 16 residues. Germline lookup yields CDR1 MDHEN and CDR2 SYDVKM. TCRdb's copy holds only in-frame clones and misses some; the assay was immunoSEQ multiplex PCR. The data show tens of thousands of clones, over 75% seen once. The data originate from a study of OX40 agonist ivuxolimab in advanced cancers. The specimen was CD4+ or CD8+ T cells sorted from blood, collected in a trial of the OX40 agonist ivuxolimab. The rearrangement joins TRBV28 to TRBJ1-2, with no clear D. The sequence came from an adult with an advanced solid tumor such as melanoma, head and neck, liver or kidney cancer. CDR3 amino acids: CASNPARPDSNYGYTF. DNA of the CDR3: TGTGCCAGCAATCCGGCCAGGCCAGACTCCAACTATGGCTACACCTTC.